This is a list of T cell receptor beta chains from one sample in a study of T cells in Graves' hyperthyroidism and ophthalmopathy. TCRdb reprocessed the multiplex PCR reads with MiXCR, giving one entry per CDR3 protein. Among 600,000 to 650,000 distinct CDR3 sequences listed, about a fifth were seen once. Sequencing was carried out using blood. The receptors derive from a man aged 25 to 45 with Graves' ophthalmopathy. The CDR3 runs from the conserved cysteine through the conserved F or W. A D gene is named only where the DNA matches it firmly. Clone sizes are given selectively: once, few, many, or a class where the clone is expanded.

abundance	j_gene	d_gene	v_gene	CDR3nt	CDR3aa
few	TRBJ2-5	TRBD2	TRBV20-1	TGCAGTGCAACGGGACTAGCGGACCAAGAGACCCAGTACTTC	CSATGLADQETQYF
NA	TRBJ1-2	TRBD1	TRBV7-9	TGTGCCAGCAGACTACAGGGGGACGGCTATGGCTACACCTTC	CASRLQGDGYGYTF
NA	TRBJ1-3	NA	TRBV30	TGTGCCTGGACCGGCGGAAACACCATATATTTT	CAWTGGNTIYF
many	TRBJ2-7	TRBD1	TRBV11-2	TGTGCCAGCAGCCCGGGACAGGGAGGGTACGAGCAGTACTTC	CASSPGQGGYEQYF
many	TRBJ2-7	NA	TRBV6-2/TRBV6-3	TGTGCCAGCAGTTCCCTGAAAGGTTTCTACGAGCAGTACTTC	CASSSLKGFYEQYF
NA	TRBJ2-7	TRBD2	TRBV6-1	TGTGCCAGCAGTCCCCCCGGGACTAGCGGGAGCCACGAGCAGTACTTC	CASSPPGTSGSHEQYF
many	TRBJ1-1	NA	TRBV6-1	TGTGCCAGCAGTCCGCCGACAGGACATGAAGCTTTCTTT	CASSPPTGHEAFF
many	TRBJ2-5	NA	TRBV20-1	TGCAGTGCTGCCCCTATGCCGACGAGCGTCGAGACCCAGTACTTC	CSAAPMPTSVETQYF
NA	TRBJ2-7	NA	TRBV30	TGTGCCTGGAGTGTAGGGAGGACGTTCGGACTGAACTCCTACGAGCAGTACTTC	CAWSVGRTFGLNSYEQYF
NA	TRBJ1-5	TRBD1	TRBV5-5	TGTGCCAGCACCGAAGGAGGACAGGGAGTTTGGCACCAGCATTTT	CASTEGGQGVWHQHF
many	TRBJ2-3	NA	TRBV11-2	TGTGCCAGCAGCTTTGGTGGGAGGGGGGATACGCAGTATTTT	CASSFGGRGDTQYF
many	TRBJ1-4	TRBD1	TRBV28	TGTGCCAGCAGTTTTCTGGGACAGGGACATGAAAAACTGTTTTTT	CASSFLGQGHEKLFF
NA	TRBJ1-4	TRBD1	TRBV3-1	TGTGCCAGCAGCCGCCCCCCGGGACAGGGCCGGGAAAAACTGTTTTTT	CASSRPPGQGREKLFF
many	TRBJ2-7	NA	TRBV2	TGTGCCAGCAGCAATGGGCGCCCTCGCTACGAGCAGTACTTC	CASSNGRPRYEQYF
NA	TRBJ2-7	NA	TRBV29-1	TGCAGCGTTGCAGCCCCCGGGGCTTCCCACTACGAGCAGTACTTC	CSVAAPGASHYEQYF
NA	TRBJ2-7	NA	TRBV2	TGTGCCAGCAGTGAAGCTGGGACTGCCCCCTACGAGCAGTACTTC	CASSEAGTAPYEQYF
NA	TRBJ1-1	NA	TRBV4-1	TGCGCCAGCAGCCGCAATACAGGGTTCGGGAACACTGAAGCTTTCTTT	CASSRNTGFGNTEAFF
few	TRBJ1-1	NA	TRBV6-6	TGTGCCAGCAGTTACCCCCTCCCTGATTTAAAGAACACTGAAGCTTTCTTT	CASSYPLPDLKNTEAFF
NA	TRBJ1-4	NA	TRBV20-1	TGCAGTGCAGACGGGCCTAATGAAAAACTGTTTTTT	CSADGPNEKLFF
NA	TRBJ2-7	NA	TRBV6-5	TGTGCCAGCAGTTACTCGAACAAGCCCTACGAGCAGTACTTC	CASSYSNKPYEQYF
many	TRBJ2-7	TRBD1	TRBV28	TGTGCCAGCAGTCCCGCGGGACAGGGGTATCACGAGCAGTACTTC	CASSPAGQGYHEQYF
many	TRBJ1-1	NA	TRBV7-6	TGTGCCAGCAGCCTCGGACAGATCACTGAAGCTTTCTTT	CASSLGQITEAFF
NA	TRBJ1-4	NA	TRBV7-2	TGTGCCAGCAGCTTTGGACAGAATAATGAAAAACTGTTTTTT	CASSFGQNNEKLFF
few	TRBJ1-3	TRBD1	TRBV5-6	TGTGCCAGCAGCTTTCGGACAGGCCACTCTGGAAACACCATATATTTT	CASSFRTGHSGNTIYF
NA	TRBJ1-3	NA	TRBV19	TGTGCCAGTATTCGGACCGCAAGCTCTGGAAACACCATATATTTT	CASIRTASSGNTIYF
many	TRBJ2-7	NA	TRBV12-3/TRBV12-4	TGTGCCAGCAGACAGGGTGTCGGCTACGAGCAGTACTTC	CASRQGVGYEQYF
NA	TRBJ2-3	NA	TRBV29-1	TGCAGCGGTACGGGACTCTTCACAGATACGCAGTATTTT	CSGTGLFTDTQYF
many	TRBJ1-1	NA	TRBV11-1	TGTGCCAGCAGCTCCACTGACAGGAGAACTGAAGCTTTCTTT	CASSSTDRRTEAFF
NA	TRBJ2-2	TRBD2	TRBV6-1	TGTGCCAGCACCGGGGGGACTCTATTCGGCGGGGAGCTGTTTTTT	CASTGGTLFGGELFF
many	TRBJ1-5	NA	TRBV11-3	TGTGCCAGCCCCTGGGAGGGCTCGAAGAGCAATCAGCCCCAGCATTTT	CASPWEGSKSNQPQHF
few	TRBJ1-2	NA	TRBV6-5	TGTGCCAGCAGTTCCCCCGGGCCCCCAGACGGGGATGGCTACACCTTC	CASSSPGPPDGDGYTF
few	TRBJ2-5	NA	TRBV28	TGTGCCAGCAGTTTAAACGGGAATTGGGAGACCCAGTACTTC	CASSLNGNWETQYF
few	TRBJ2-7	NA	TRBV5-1	TGCGCCAGCAGCTTGGCGTCGAGGCAGAGGGACGAGCAGTACTTC	CASSLASRQRDEQYF
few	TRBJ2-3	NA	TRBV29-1	TGCAGCGTTGAAGATATAAAAGGAGGGAGAACGGATACGCAGTATTTT	CSVEDIKGGRTDTQYF
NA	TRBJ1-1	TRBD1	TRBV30	TGTGCCTGCAAGACAGGGAAAGTCGGGGCTTTCTTT	CACKTGKVGAFF
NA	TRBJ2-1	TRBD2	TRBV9	TGTGCCAGCAGCGTAGAGGGGCTAGCGGGGAATGAGCAGTTCTTC	CASSVEGLAGNEQFF
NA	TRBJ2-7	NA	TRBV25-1	TGTGCCAGCAGTGTACGGGAGAGGTCCTACGAGCAGTACTTC	CASSVRERSYEQYF
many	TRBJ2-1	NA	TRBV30	TGTGCCTGGATCGGGCTAGACAATGAGCAGTTCTTC	CAWIGLDNEQFF
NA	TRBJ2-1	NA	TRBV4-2	TGTGCCAGCAGCCAAGGGGCGGGTGGGCGGAGTTGGAATGAGCAGTTCTTC	CASSQGAGGRSWNEQFF
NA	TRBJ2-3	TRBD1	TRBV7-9	TGTGCCAGCAGCCCGGACAGGGTTTTTGGCACAGATACGCAGTATTTT	CASSPDRVFGTDTQYF